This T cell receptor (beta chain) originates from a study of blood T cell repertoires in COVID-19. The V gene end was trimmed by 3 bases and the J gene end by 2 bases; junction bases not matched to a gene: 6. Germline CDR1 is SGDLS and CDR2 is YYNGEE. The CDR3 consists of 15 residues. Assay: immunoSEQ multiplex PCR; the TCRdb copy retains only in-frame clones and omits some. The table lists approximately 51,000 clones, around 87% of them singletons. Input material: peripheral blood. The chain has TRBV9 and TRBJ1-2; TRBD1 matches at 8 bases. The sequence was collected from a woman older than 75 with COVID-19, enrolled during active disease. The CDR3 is CASSARTGMNYGYTF. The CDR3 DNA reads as TGTGCCAGCAGCGCCCGGACAGGGATGAACTATGGCTACACCTTC.